This T cell receptor beta chain comes out of a study of blood T cell repertoires in COVID-19. The method was immunoSEQ multiplex PCR; TCRdb's version includes in-frame clones alone and lacks a portion of them. The table includes around 160,000 clones, 65% to 90% detected once. A single count supports this clone. The sequenced material came from peripheral blood. The receptor was isolated from a man aged 55 to 70 with acute or convalescent COVID-19.

CDR3: CASSGSAAVSGNTIYF. CDR3 nucleotides: TGTGCCAGCAGTGGTTCGGCGGCCGTCTCTGGAAACACCATATATTTT. The chain carries TRBV2 and TRBJ1-3; D not resolved. In germline, CDR1 is SNHLY, CDR2 FYNNEI. The CDR3 length is 16 residues. Trimming removed 4 bases at V and 0 bases at J, with 13 bases between. Supplemented by reference TRBV2 and TRBJ1-3, the full variable domain reads EPEVTQTPSHQVTQMGQEVILRCVPISNHLYFYWYRQILGQKVEFLVSFYNNEISEKSEIFDDQFSVERPDGSNFTLKIRSTKLEDSAMYFCASSGSAAVSGNTIYFGEGSWLTVV.